This T cell receptor (beta chain) was captured in a study of human T cells and chemical hapten exposure. Turning to the study itself: Sensitization applied 2% DPC to around 2 cm by around 2 cm of upper inner arm skin.

The library labeled individual cDNA molecules by adding unique molecular identifiers to them. TCRdb reprocessed the RACE reads with MiXCR, giving one entry per CDR3 protein. This sample yields 150,000 to 200,000 distinct CDR3 sequences, of which approximately 15% are seen a single time; about 1.7% belongs to the top ten. This clonotype appeared many times. Time point defined: patch test 1, 2 weeks after DPC sensitization. Regarding treatment: therapeutic diphenylcyclopropenone sensitization with weekly scalp DPC. The specimen was whole blood, collected in connection with sensitization to the hapten diphenylcyclopropenone (DPC). The TCR was taken from a woman younger than 45 with alopecia areata. Some clones in this sample may be carry-over from other donors' samples.

Here the CDR3 DNA reads TGTGCCAGCAGCCAAGTTACCAGGGAACAGTATGGCTACACCTTC. Residues: CASSQVTREQYGYTF. The rearrangement uses TRBV4-2 and TRBJ1-2; TRBD1 is a possible D gene (5 bases). In germline, CDR1 is LGHNA, CDR2 YNFKEQ. CDR3 length: 15 residues. Trimming stripped 1 base from V and 5 bases from J, with 14 bases between.